This T cell receptor beta chain was retrieved from a study of CD4 T cells in relation to SARS-CoV-2 and coronaviruses. Looking at the study overall: ViraFEST: approximately nine-day antigen culture of PBMCs, then TCR beta CDR3 sequencing.

V lost 7 bases and J lost 1, with 11 bases in between. CDR1 and CDR2 (germline): LNHDA, SQIVND (reference sequence). The CDR3 consists of 15 residues. Study-wide points: About 65% of donors had memory CD4+ clonotypes crossrecognizing SARS-CoV-2 and common cold coronavirus spike.

Sequenced by immunoSEQ multiplex PCR; TCRdb stores in-frame clones only, minus some. The sample has tens of thousands of clones, around three quarters seen once; the top ten hold around 3.1%. With regard to this clone: Its antigen is unidentified.

V and J are TRBV19 and TRBJ2-6; D is unclear. Sequencing used memory CD4+ T cells from PBMCs, cultured in vitro. This clonotype was sampled from an adult with COVID-19. The DNA for the CDR3 is TGTGCCAGTATAACGTGGAGTTCTGGGGCCAACGTCCTGACTTTC. Protein sequence: CASITWSSGANVLTF.